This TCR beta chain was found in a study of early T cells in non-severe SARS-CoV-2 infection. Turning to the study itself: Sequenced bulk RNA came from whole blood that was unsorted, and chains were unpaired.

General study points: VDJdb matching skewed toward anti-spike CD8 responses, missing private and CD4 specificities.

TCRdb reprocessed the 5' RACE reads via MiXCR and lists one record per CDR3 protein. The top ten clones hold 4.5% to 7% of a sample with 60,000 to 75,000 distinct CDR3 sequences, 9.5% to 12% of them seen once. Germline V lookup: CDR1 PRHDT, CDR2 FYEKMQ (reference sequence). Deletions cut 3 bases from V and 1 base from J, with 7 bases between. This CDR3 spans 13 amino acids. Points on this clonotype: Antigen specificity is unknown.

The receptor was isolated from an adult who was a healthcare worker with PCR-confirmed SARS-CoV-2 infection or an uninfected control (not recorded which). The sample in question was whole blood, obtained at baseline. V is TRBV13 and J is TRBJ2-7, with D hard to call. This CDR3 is CASSFTTSYEQYF. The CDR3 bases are TGTGCCAGCAGCTTCACTACGTCCTACGAGCAGTACTTC. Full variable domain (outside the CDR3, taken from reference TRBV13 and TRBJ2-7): AAGVIQSPRHLIKEKRETATLKCYPIPRHDTVYWYQQGPGQDPQFLISFYEKMQSDKGSIPDRFSAQQFSDYHSELNMSSLELGDSALYFCASSFTTSYEQYFGPGTRLTVT.